The 7 T cell receptor beta chains below all came from one sample that was sequenced in a study of T-cell reconstitution after alpha-beta-depleted transplantation in children. Construction of the TCRbeta library involved unique molecular identifiers. TCRdb re-called the PCR reads through MiXCR, storing one row per CDR3 protein. Here the sample spans around 600,000 distinct CDR3 sequences, about 21% being singletons. The input for sequencing was PBMCs, mostly from graft donor cells, taken 360 days after TCRalphabeta/CD19-depleted stem cell transplant. The receptors derive from a boy in the first two years of life who had a stem cell transplant for acute myeloid leukemia, so the T cells may come from the graft donor.

This clonotype was recorded a few times. This rearrangement joins TRBV20-1 to TRBJ1-6, with TRBD1 identical over 9 bases. The CDR3 loop spans 16 amino acids. Trimming took 0 bases from V and 13 from J; bases not matched to a gene: 13. Germline-derived CDR1 and CDR2 are DFQATT and SNEGSKA (reference sequence). This CDR3 is CSARDLGGGQGFPLHF. CDR3 nucleotides: TGCAGTGCTAGAGACCTCGGGGGGGGACAGGGTTTCCCCCTCCACTTT.

The chain combines TRBV21-1 with TRBJ2-7. TRBV21-1 is listed as a pseudogene. This CDR3 has 8 residues. The CDR3: CAGPEQYV. Here the CDR3 DNA reads TGTGCCGGACCGGAGCAGTACGTC.

This clonotype was observed many times. The chain has TRBV7-9 and TRBJ2-4, with D hard to call. The CDR3 spans 13 residues. Per germline, CDR1 SEHNR and CDR2 FQNEAQ (reference sequence). The V end was cut by 4 bases, the J end by 8 bases, with 12 bases between. CDR3 amino acids: CASSSTEVYIQYF. The CDR3 DNA is TGTGCCAGCAGCTCAACAGAGGTGTACATTCAGTACTTC.

The CDR3 reads CASSFRQPNTEAFF. The CDR3 nucleotides read TGTGCCAGCAGTTTTCGACAGCCTAACACTGAAGCTTTCTTT. The chain is built from TRBV12-3 or TRBV12-4 and TRBJ1-1; D is possibly TRBD1 (5 bases). The V end lost 3 bases, the J end lost 2 bases, and 10 bases lay between the germline ends. The CDR3 is 14 amino acids.

This chain joins TRBV20-1 and TRBJ2-1, with TRBD2 identical over 11 bases. The CDR3 consists of 16 residues. Trimming at V came to 1 base and at J to 6 bases, leaving 8 bases not matched to a gene. Germline V gene sequence: CDR1 DFQATT, CDR2 SNEGSKA (reference sequence). In DNA form, the CDR3 reads TGCAGTGCTAGAGCCGGGACTAGCGGAAAGTCCAATGAGCAGTTCTTC. It is translated as CSARAGTSGKSNEQFF.

V usage is TRBV6-1 and J usage is TRBJ2-7, with D possibly matching TRBD1 (6 bases). Germline CDR1 reads MNHNS; CDR2 reads SASEGT. This CDR3 comprises 13 residues. V lost 6 bases to trimming and J lost 2 bases, with 11 bases between them. In DNA form, the CDR3 reads TGTGCCAGCAGCAAAGACAGGACCTACGAGCAGTACTTC. Translation gives CASSKDRTYEQYF.

The chain has TRBV29-1 and TRBJ2-2; D is perhaps TRBD1 (5 bases). The germline V gene has CDR1 SQVTM and CDR2 ANQGSEA. CDR3 size: 15 residues. With 1 base removed from V and 2 bases from J, the gap between germline ends came to 11 bases. The CDR3 loop is CSVEGGRANTGELFF. The DNA for the CDR3 is TGCAGCGTTGAAGGGGGCAGGGCTAACACCGGGGAGCTGTTTTTT.